These T cell receptor beta chains were read from a single sample in a study of beta chain features in type 1 diabetes. Profiling relied on immunoSEQ multiplex PCR, and the TCRdb table lists in-frame clones only, not all of them. The sample records about 650,000 clones, around an eighth being singletons. Sequencing input: naive CD4+ T cells from blood. All receptors derive from a man between 25 and 39 years old with type 1 diabetes. Both conserved end residues are part of each CDR3. Each record gives: clone size, V gene, J gene, D gene, CDR3 protein, CDR3 DNA. The D gene is left open where the match is weak. Size values are once, few and many counts, or a class for expanded clones, and some rows have none.

abundance: .
v_gene: TRBV7-2
j_gene: TRBJ1-2
d_gene: .
CDR3aa: CASSLGDRGGYTF
CDR3nt: TGTGCCAGCAGCTTAGGGGATAGAGGAGGCTACACCTTC

abundance: .
v_gene: TRBV7-8
j_gene: TRBJ1-2
d_gene: TRBD1
CDR3aa: CASSPQGNYGYTF
CDR3nt: TGTGCCAGCAGCCCACAGGGGAACTATGGCTACACCTTC

abundance: .
v_gene: TRBV7-2
j_gene: TRBJ2-7
d_gene: TRBD1
CDR3aa: CASSPDRGRNEQYF
CDR3nt: TGTGCCAGCAGCCCAGACAGGGGGCGAAACGAGCAGTACTTC

abundance: few
v_gene: TRBV2
j_gene: TRBJ1-1
d_gene: TRBD1
CDR3aa: CASRDRGGNTEAFF
CDR3nt: TGTGCCAGCAGGGACAGGGGAGGAAACACTGAAGCTTTCTTT

abundance: .
v_gene: TRBV11-2
j_gene: TRBJ2-5
d_gene: TRBD2
CDR3aa: CASSLASAGGQETQYF
CDR3nt: TGTGCCAGCAGCTTAGCGTCAGCGGGGGGCCAAGAGACCCAGTACTTC

abundance: .
v_gene: TRBV18
j_gene: TRBJ2-3
d_gene: .
CDR3aa: CASSPPSTDTQYF
CDR3nt: TGTGCCAGCTCACCACCGTCCACAGATACGCAGTATTTT

abundance: .
v_gene: TRBV10-3
j_gene: TRBJ1-2
d_gene: .
CDR3aa: CAISESVRVASGYTF
CDR3nt: TGTGCCATCAGTGAGAGTGTTCGGGTGGCCAGTGGCTACACCTTC

abundance: .
v_gene: TRBV7-9
j_gene: TRBJ2-4
d_gene: TRBD2
CDR3aa: CASSPTGGNIQYF
CDR3nt: TGTGCCAGCAGCCCGACCGGGGGGAACATTCAGTACTTC

abundance: .
v_gene: TRBV6-5
j_gene: TRBJ2-1
d_gene: .
CDR3aa: CASSPRTPDNEQFF
CDR3nt: TGTGCCAGCAGTCCCCGGACACCGGACAATGAGCAGTTCTTC

abundance: .
v_gene: TRBV6-7
j_gene: TRBJ1-1
d_gene: .
CDR3aa: CASSYSNTEAFF
CDR3nt: TGTGCCAGCAGTTACTCGAACACTGAAGCTTTCTTT

abundance: few
v_gene: TRBV2
j_gene: TRBJ2-1
d_gene: TRBD2
CDR3aa: CASSRDTSGVSIYNEQFF
CDR3nt: TGTGCCAGCAGCAGGGACACTAGCGGGGTTTCCATTTACAATGAGCAGTTCTTC

abundance: few
v_gene: TRBV7-9
j_gene: TRBJ1-5
d_gene: .
CDR3aa: CASSLAQGSGQPQHF
CDR3nt: TGTGCCAGCAGCTTAGCGCAAGGATCTGGTCAGCCCCAGCATTTT

abundance: few
v_gene: TRBV30
j_gene: TRBJ2-5
d_gene: .
CDR3aa: CAWSGQPEETQYF
CDR3nt: TGTGCCTGGAGTGGCCAGCCGGAGGAGACCCAGTACTTC

abundance: few
v_gene: TRBV7-2
j_gene: TRBJ2-2
d_gene: TRBD1
CDR3aa: CASTSTGQTGELFF
CDR3nt: TGTGCCAGCACCTCGACAGGGCAGACCGGGGAGCTGTTTTTT

abundance: .
v_gene: TRBV4-1
j_gene: TRBJ1-2
d_gene: TRBD1
CDR3aa: CASSRAGQGDLGGYTF
CDR3nt: TGCGCCAGCAGCCGAGCCGGACAGGGGGATTTAGGTGGCTACACCTTC

abundance: few
v_gene: TRBV7-9
j_gene: TRBJ2-7
d_gene: .
CDR3aa: CASGAIYEQYF
CDR3nt: TGTGCCAGCGGGGCAATCTACGAGCAGTACTTC

abundance: few
v_gene: TRBV7-6
j_gene: TRBJ2-1
d_gene: TRBD2
CDR3aa: CASSLALGLARNEQFF
CDR3nt: TGTGCCAGCAGCTTGGCATTGGGACTAGCGAGGAATGAGCAGTTCTTC

abundance: .
v_gene: TRBV9
j_gene: TRBJ1-2
d_gene: TRBD1
CDR3aa: CASSVGRGPDYGYTF
CDR3nt: TGTGCCAGCAGCGTAGGTAGGGGGCCTGACTATGGCTACACCTTC

abundance: few
v_gene: TRBV18
j_gene: TRBJ1-1
d_gene: TRBD1
CDR3aa: CASSPVTGLMGTEAFF
CDR3nt: TGTGCCAGCTCACCGGTGACAGGGCTTATGGGCACTGAAGCTTTCTTT

abundance: .
v_gene: TRBV6-1
j_gene: TRBJ1-5
d_gene: .
CDR3aa: CASSEPSAGGQPQHF
CDR3nt: TGTGCCAGCAGTGAACCCTCTGCTGGGGGTCAGCCCCAGCATTTT

abundance: few
v_gene: TRBV18
j_gene: TRBJ1-3
d_gene: .
CDR3aa: CASSPVRTGNTIYF
CDR3nt: TGTGCCAGCTCACCAGTCAGGACTGGAAACACCATATATTTT

abundance: few
v_gene: TRBV15
j_gene: TRBJ1-2
d_gene: .
CDR3aa: CATSRDVRGEGYTF
CDR3nt: TGTGCCACCAGCAGAGATGTGAGGGGAGAGGGCTACACCTTC

abundance: .
v_gene: TRBV30
j_gene: TRBJ1-4
d_gene: TRBD1
CDR3aa: CAWSVLEGAEKLFF
CDR3nt: TGTGCCTGGAGTGTCTTGGAGGGGGCTGAAAAACTGTTTTTT

abundance: .
v_gene: TRBV6-6
j_gene: TRBJ1-5
d_gene: .
CDR3aa: CASSYQANQPQHF
CDR3nt: TGTGCCAGCAGTTACCAAGCAAATCAGCCCCAGCATTTT

abundance: .
v_gene: TRBV6-5
j_gene: TRBJ1-1
d_gene: .
CDR3aa: CASIPKGRPAFF
CDR3nt: TGTGCCAGCATCCCGAAGGGACGCCCGGCTTTCTTT

abundance: .
v_gene: TRBV7-2
j_gene: TRBJ2-7
d_gene: .
CDR3aa: CASSSLTYEQYF
CDR3nt: TGTGCCAGCAGCTCCCTAACCTACGAGCAGTACTTC

abundance: few
v_gene: TRBV7-2
j_gene: TRBJ2-5
d_gene: .
CDR3aa: CASSNGASAAQETQYF
CDR3nt: TGTGCCAGCTCCAACGGGGCTAGCGCCGCCCAAGAGACCCAGTACTTC

abundance: few
v_gene: TRBV28
j_gene: TRBJ1-2
d_gene: .
CDR3aa: CASSLIQGRAYGYTF
CDR3nt: TGTGCCAGCAGTTTAATTCAGGGACGAGCCTATGGCTACACCTTC

abundance: .
v_gene: TRBV30
j_gene: TRBJ2-3
d_gene: TRBD2
CDR3aa: CAWSLGGGGYPDTQYF
CDR3nt: TGTGCCTGGAGTCTCGGAGGCGGGGGGTATCCAGATACGCAGTATTTT

abundance: .
v_gene: TRBV23-1
j_gene: TRBJ1-4
d_gene: TRBD1
CDR3aa: CASSQSDREVEKLFF
CDR3nt: TGCGCCAGCAGTCAATCGGACAGGGAGGTTGAAAAACTGTTTTTT

abundance: .
v_gene: TRBV13
j_gene: TRBJ1-1
d_gene: .
CDR3aa: CASSLVSNTEAFF
CDR3nt: TGTGCCAGCAGCTTAGTCAGTAACACTGAAGCTTTCTTT

abundance: .
v_gene: TRBV28
j_gene: TRBJ1-5
d_gene: .
CDR3aa: CASSLVAGRQPQHF
CDR3nt: TGTGCCAGCAGTTTAGTTGCAGGTCGTCAGCCCCAGCATTTT

abundance: .
v_gene: TRBV29-1
j_gene: TRBJ2-5
d_gene: .
CDR3aa: CSVAWETQYF
CDR3nt: TGCAGCGTTGCGTGGGAGACCCAGTACTTC

abundance: .
v_gene: TRBV5-4
j_gene: TRBJ2-1
d_gene: TRBD2
CDR3aa: CASSAPRESGGHNEQFF
CDR3nt: TGTGCCAGCAGCGCACCCCGAGAAAGCGGGGGCCACAATGAGCAGTTCTTC

abundance: few
v_gene: TRBV9
j_gene: TRBJ2-7
d_gene: .
CDR3aa: CASSVTGNYEQYF
CDR3nt: TGTGCCAGCAGCGTAACTGGGAACTACGAGCAGTACTTC

abundance: .
v_gene: TRBV7-2
j_gene: TRBJ2-7
d_gene: TRBD1
CDR3aa: CASSLRTGGNEQYF
CDR3nt: TGTGCCAGCAGCTTAAGAACAGGGGGCAACGAGCAGTACTTC

abundance: .
v_gene: TRBV5-4
j_gene: TRBJ2-7
d_gene: .
CDR3aa: CASSLETSSYEQYF
CDR3nt: TGTGCCAGCAGCTTGGAAACCAGCTCCTACGAGCAGTACTTC

abundance: .
v_gene: TRBV4-3
j_gene: TRBJ2-3
d_gene: TRBD2
CDR3aa: CASSVAGGRTDTQYF
CDR3nt: TGCGCCAGCTCAGTAGCGGGGGGCCGCACAGATACGCAGTATTTT

abundance: .
v_gene: TRBV5-1
j_gene: TRBJ2-1
d_gene: .
CDR3aa: CASSPGQSYNEQFF
CDR3nt: TGCGCCAGCAGCCCCGGACAGTCCTACAATGAGCAGTTCTTC

abundance: .
v_gene: TRBV23-1
j_gene: TRBJ2-1
d_gene: TRBD2
CDR3aa: CASSRSSGSSYNEQFF
CDR3nt: TGCGCCAGCAGTCGATCTAGCGGTAGCTCCTACAATGAGCAGTTCTTC

abundance: .
v_gene: TRBV6-5
j_gene: TRBJ1-5
d_gene: .
CDR3aa: CASTPGGRDNQPQHF
CDR3nt: TGTGCCAGCACCCCCGGGGGGAGAGACAATCAGCCCCAGCATTTT

abundance: .
v_gene: TRBV7-2
j_gene: TRBJ2-5
d_gene: .
CDR3aa: CASSVLFQETQYF
CDR3nt: TGTGCCAGCAGCGTACTATTTCAAGAGACCCAGTACTTC

abundance: .
v_gene: TRBV7-2
j_gene: TRBJ2-3
d_gene: TRBD2
CDR3aa: CASSAASGERTDTQYF
CDR3nt: TGTGCCAGCAGCGCCGCTAGCGGGGAGCGCACAGATACGCAGTATTTT

abundance: .
v_gene: TRBV18
j_gene: TRBJ2-3
d_gene: .
CDR3aa: CASSHPGTTNTDTQYF
CDR3nt: TGTGCCAGCTCACATCCAGGGACGACGAACACAGATACGCAGTATTTT

abundance: .
v_gene: TRBV9
j_gene: TRBJ2-1
d_gene: .
CDR3aa: CASSVVTGDEQFF
CDR3nt: TGTGCCAGCAGCGTAGTGACAGGTGATGAGCAGTTCTTC

abundance: few
v_gene: TRBV28
j_gene: TRBJ2-5
d_gene: .
CDR3aa: CASSPRTVKETQYF
CDR3nt: TGTGCCAGCAGTCCCCGGACAGTTAAAGAGACCCAGTACTTC

abundance: few
v_gene: TRBV29-1
j_gene: TRBJ2-3
d_gene: TRBD1
CDR3aa: CSVGAGQGYTDTQYF
CDR3nt: TGCAGCGTTGGGGCCGGACAGGGATACACAGATACGCAGTATTTT